This T cell receptor beta chain was profiled in a study of Ad26.COV2.S vaccination and SARS-CoV-2 variants. Study summary: This donor came from the COV1001 trial of Ad26.COV2.S.

The treatment: over 15 received Ad26.COV2.S at low or high dose, single or two shots; roughly five received placebo; per-sample allocation not given. Samples analyzed were those drawn on day 63 after the first vaccine or placebo injection. The V gene's germline CDR1 is SEHNR and CDR2 FQNEAQ (reference sequence). There are 15 residues in the CDR3. Trimming took 3 bases from V and 1 from J, leaving 11 bases between them. The table came from immunoSEQ multiplex PCR; TCRdb's copy has only in-frame clones and leaves some out. In the table there are about 350,000 clones, 65% to 90% of which are singletons.

This chain uses TRBV7-9 with TRBJ2-3, with D maybe TRBD1 (6 bases). This sequence originates from a person aged 18-65 years who received the Ad26.COV2.S COVID-19 vaccine or a placebo. Sequences were derived from peripheral blood, sampled in a trial of Ad26.COV2.S vaccine versus placebo. The CDR3 nucleotides are TGTGCCAGCAGCTTCGGGACAAGGGGCACAGATACGCAGTATTTT. Its protein product is CASSFGTRGTDTQYF.